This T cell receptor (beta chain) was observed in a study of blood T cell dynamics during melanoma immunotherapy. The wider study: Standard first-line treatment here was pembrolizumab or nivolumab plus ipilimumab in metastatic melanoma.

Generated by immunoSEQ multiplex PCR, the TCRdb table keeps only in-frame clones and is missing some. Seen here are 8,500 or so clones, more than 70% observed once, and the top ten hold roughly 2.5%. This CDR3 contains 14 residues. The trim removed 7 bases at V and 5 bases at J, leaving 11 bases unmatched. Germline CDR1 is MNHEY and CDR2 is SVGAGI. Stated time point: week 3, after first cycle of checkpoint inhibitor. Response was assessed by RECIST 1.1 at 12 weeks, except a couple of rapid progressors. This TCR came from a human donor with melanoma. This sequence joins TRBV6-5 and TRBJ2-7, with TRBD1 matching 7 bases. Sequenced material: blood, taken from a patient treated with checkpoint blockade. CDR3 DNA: TGTGCCAGCAAGCGCCGGGACAGCCCCCACGAGCAGTACTTC. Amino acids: CASKRRDSPHEQYF.